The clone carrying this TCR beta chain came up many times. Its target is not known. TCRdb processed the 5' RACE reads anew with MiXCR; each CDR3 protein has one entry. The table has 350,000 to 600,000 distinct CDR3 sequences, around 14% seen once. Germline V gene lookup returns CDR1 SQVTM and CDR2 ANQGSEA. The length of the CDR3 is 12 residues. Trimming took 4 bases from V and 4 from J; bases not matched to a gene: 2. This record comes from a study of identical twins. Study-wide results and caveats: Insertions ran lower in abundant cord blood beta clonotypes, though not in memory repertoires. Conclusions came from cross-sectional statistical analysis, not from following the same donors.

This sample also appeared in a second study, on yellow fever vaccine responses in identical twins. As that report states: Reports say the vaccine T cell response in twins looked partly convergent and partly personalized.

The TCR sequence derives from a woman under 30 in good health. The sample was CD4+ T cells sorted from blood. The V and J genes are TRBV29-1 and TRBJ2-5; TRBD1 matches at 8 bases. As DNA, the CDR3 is TGCAGCGTTGGAGGACAGGGAGAGACCCAGTACTTC. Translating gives CSVGGQGETQYF.